This TCR beta chain was documented in a study of blood T cells in healthy people across ages. The junction had 16 bases not matched to a gene; V was cut back by 2 bases and J by 1 base. The CDR3 has 21 amino acids. Samples each had at least 6 micrograms of total RNA extracted. This clonotype was picked up a small number of times. With a J-beta primer mix and a sample-barcoded 5' primer, a second PCR ran about 7 to 11 cycles. Via MiXCR, TCRdb re-called the 5' RACE reads, giving one row per CDR3 protein. The top ten hold 13% of the sample, which has around 990,000 distinct CDR3 sequences, more than 30% seen once.

This rearrangement joins TRBV12-3 or TRBV12-4 to TRBJ2-3; 12 nucleotides agree with TRBD2. Sequenced material: blood. The receptor was isolated from a man between 18 and 35 years old in good health. CDR3 region: CASSLPRTSGTVPGGTDTQYF. CDR3 nucleotide sequence: TGTGCCAGCAGTTTACCGAGGACTAGCGGGACCGTCCCTGGAGGCACAGATACGCAGTATTTT.